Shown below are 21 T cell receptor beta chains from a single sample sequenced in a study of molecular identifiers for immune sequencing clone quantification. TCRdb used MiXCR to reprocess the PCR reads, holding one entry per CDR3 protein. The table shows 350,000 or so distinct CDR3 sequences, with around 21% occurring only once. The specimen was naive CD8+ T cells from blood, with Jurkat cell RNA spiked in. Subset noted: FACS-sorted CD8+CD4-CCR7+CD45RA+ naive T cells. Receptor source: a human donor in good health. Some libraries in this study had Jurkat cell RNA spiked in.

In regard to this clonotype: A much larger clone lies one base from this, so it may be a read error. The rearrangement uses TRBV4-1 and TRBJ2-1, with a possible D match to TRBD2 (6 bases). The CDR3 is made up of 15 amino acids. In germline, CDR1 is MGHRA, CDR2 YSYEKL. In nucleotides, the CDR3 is TGCGCCAGCAGCCAGTTCTACGGGAGCTACAATGGGCAGTTCTTC. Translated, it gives CASSQFYGSYNGQFF.

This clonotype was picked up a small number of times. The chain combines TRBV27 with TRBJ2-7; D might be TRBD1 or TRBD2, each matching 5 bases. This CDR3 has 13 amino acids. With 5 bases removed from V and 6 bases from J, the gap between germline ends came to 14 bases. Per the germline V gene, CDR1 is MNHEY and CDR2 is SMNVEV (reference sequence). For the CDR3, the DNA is TGTGCCAGCAGTCCGGGGCCAAGTACCGAGCAGTACTTC. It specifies CASSPGPSTEQYF.

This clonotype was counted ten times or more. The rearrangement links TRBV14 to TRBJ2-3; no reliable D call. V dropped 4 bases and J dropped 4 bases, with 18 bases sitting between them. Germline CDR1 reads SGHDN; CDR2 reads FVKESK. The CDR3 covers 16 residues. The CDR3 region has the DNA TGTGCCAGCAGCCCCCGGGTCCTAGTTTCGGCAGATACGCAGTATTTT. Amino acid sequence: CASSPRVLVSADTQYF.

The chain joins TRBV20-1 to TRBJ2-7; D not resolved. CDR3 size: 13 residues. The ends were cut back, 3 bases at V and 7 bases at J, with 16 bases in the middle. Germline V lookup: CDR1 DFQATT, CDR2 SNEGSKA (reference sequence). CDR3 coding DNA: TGCAGTGCTAGTTCTTGGGGTCTGAGGGAGCAGTACTTC. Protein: CSASSWGLREQYF.

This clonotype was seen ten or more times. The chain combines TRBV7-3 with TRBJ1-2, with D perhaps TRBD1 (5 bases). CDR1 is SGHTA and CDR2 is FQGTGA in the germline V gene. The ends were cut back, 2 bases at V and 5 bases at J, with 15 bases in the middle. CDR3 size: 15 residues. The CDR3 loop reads CASSLLGTASYGYTF. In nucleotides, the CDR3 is TGTGCCAGCAGCTTACTCGGGACCGCGTCTTATGGCTACACCTTC.

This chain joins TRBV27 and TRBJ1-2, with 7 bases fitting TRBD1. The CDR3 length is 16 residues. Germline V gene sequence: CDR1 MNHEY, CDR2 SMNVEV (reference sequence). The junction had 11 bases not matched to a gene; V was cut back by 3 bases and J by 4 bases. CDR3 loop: CASSFSTGTAFYGYTF. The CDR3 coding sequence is TGTGCCAGCAGTTTCTCCACCGGGACAGCATTCTATGGCTACACCTTC.

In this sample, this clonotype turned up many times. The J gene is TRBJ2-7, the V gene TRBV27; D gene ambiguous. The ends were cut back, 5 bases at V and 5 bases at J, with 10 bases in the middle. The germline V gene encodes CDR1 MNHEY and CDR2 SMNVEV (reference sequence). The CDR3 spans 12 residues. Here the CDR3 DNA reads TGTGCCAGCAGTCCCGACCCCCACGAGCAGTACTTC. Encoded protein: CASSPDPHEQYF.

The CDR3 DNA sequence: TGTGCCAGCAGTACCTCCAGGACACACACAGATACGCAGTATTTT. This gives the protein CASSTSRTHTDTQYF. The chain employs TRBV6-6 and TRBJ2-3, with a weak D call TRBD1 (5 bases). Germline-derived CDR1 and CDR2 are MNHNY and SVGAGI (reference sequence). Trimming shortened V by 5 bases and J by 2 bases, and 14 bases separated the two germline ends. This CDR3 has 15 amino acids.

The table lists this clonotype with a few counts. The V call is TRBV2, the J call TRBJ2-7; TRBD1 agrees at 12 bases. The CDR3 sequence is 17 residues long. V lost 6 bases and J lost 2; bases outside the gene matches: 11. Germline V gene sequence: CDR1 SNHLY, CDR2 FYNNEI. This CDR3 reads CASRTGTGGVRAYEQYF. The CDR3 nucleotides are TGTGCCAGCAGGACCGGGACAGGGGGCGTCCGGGCCTACGAGCAGTACTTC.

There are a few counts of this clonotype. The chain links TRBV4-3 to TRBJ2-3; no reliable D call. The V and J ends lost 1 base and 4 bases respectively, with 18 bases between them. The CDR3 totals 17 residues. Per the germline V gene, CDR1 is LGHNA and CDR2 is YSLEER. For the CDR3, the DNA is TGCGCCAGCAGCCAAGGCCTTGGCGGCCCTACCCCAGATACGCAGTATTTT. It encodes CASSQGLGGPTPDTQYF.

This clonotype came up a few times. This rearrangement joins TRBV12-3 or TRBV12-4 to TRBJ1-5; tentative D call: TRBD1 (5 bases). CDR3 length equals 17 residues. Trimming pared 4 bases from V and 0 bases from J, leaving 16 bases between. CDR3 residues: CASSSFPGPFSNQPQHF. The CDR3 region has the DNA TGTGCCAGCAGTTCATTCCCGGGACCCTTTAGCAATCAGCCCCAGCATTTT.

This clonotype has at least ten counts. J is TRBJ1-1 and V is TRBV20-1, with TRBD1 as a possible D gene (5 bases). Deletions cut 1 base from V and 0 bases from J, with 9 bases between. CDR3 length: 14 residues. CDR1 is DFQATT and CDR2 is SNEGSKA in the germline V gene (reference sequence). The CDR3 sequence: CSARAGRMNTEAFF. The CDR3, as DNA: TGCAGTGCTAGAGCAGGGAGAATGAACACTGAAGCTTTCTTT.

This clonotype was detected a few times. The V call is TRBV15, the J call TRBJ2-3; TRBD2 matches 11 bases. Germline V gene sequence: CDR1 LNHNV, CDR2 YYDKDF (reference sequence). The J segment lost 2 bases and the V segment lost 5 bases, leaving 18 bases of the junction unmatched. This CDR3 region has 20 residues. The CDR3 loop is CATSGYSGTSGGGDTDTQYF. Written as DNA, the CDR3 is TGTGCCACCAGCGGATACTCCGGGACTAGCGGAGGAGGGGACACAGATACGCAGTATTTT.

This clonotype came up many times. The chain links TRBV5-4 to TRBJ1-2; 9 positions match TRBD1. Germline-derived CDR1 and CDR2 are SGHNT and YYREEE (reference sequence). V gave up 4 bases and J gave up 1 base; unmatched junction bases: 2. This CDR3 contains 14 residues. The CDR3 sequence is CASSGGQGNYGYTF. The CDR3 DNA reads TGTGCCAGCAGCGGGGGACAGGGTAACTATGGCTACACCTTC.

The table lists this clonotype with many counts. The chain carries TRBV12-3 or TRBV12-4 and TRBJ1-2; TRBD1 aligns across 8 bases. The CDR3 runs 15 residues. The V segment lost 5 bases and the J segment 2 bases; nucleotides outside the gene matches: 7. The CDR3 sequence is CASSPTGAANYGYTF. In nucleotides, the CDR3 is TGTGCCAGCAGTCCGACAGGGGCGGCCAACTATGGCTACACCTTC.

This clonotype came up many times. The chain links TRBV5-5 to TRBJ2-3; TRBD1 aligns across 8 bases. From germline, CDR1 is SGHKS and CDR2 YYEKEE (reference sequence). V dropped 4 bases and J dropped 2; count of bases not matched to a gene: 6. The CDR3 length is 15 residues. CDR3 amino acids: CASSRQGYLTDTQYF. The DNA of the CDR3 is TGTGCCAGCAGCAGACAGGGGTATCTCACAGATACGCAGTATTTT.

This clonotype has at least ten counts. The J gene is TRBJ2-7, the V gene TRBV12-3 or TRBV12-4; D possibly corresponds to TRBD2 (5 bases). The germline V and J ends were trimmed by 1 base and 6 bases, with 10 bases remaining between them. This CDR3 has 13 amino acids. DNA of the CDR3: TGTGCCAGCAGTTTAGTCGCTAGCCCCGAGCAGTACTTC. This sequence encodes CASSLVASPEQYF.

CDR3 sequence reads: CASSTYRGGYEQYF. For the CDR3, the DNA is TGTGCCAGCAGTACGTACAGGGGAGGCTACGAGCAGTACTTC. The chain couples TRBV27 to TRBJ2-7; possibly TRBD1 for D (7 bases). CDR1 is MNHEY, CDR2 SMNVEV, per germline (reference sequence). Trimming shortened V by 5 bases and J by 3 bases, and 14 bases separated the two germline ends. The CDR3 spans 14 residues.

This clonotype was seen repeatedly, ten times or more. The CDR3, as DNA: TGTGCCAGCAGTCACACCCTGGGAGGGGCCAACGTCCTGACTTTC. Translation gives CASSHTLGGANVLTF. V gene TRBV7-9 combines with J gene TRBJ2-6; D is unclear. Germline assignment: CDR1 SEHNR and CDR2 FQNEAQ (reference sequence). V was cut by 6 bases and J by 4 bases, with 13 bases left in between. This CDR3 comprises 15 residues.

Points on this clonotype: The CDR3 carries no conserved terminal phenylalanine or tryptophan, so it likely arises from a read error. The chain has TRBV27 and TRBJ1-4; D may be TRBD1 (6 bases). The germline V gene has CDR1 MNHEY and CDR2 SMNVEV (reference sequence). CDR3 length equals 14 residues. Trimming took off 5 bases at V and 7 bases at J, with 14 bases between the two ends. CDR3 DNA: TGTGCCAGCAGTCAGAGGGGGTTGGGTGAAAAACTGTTTCTT. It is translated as CASSQRGLGEKLFL.

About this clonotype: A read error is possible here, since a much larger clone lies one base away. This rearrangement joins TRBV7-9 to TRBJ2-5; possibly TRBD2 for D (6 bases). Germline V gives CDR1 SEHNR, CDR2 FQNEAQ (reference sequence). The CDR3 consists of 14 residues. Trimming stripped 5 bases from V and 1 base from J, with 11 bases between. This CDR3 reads CASSEDGGQETQYF. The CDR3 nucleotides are TGTGCCAGCAGCGAAGACGGGGGCCAAGAGACCCAGTACTTC.